Each of the 23 T cell receptor beta chains below was sequenced from the same sample in a study of T cell repertoires in cytomegalovirus infection (dated by TCRdb to about 2019). Taken with the paper, the label for treatment or condition translates to: in vitro stimulation with specific CMV peptide epitopes to enrich CMV-specific T cells. These reads were obtained on an Illumina HiSeq 1500. The raw public reads went through TCRdb reprocessing: fastp at Q25, MiXCR clone calling, in-frame beta chains kept. Rows are combined by CDR3 protein, so each entry shows the most common genes and DNA. In all, the sample holds 300,000 to 400,000 distinct CDR3 sequences, and almost 30% of those were seen once. The ten largest account for 15% to 25% of the sample. Antigens for these TCRs are unknown. Sequences were derived from cultured PBMCs, sampled from culture after CMV antigen stimulation. These TCRs come from a human donor in good health (CMV status not recorded). Some clones in this sample may be carry-over from other donors' samples.

This clonotype was observed many times. This chain links TRBV7-2 with TRBJ1-1; D is unresolved. Trimming removed 5 bases at V and 4 bases at J, with 11 bases between. Germline V gene data show CDR1 as SGHTA and CDR2 as FQGNSA. This CDR3 contains 13 residues. The CDR3 spells CASSPPGFTEAFF. CDR3 nucleotide sequence: TGTGCCAGCAGCCCTCCTGGATTCACTGAAGCTTTCTTT.

The chain uses TRBV12-3 or TRBV12-4 and TRBJ1-2; no firm D call. The CDR3 length is 13 residues. The ends were cut back, 6 bases at V and 8 bases at J, with 16 bases in the middle. CDR3 coding DNA: TGTGCCAGCAGGTTCGGGAACGGATGGGGCTACACCTTC. Its protein product is CASRFGNGWGYTF.

This clonotype was detected a few times. This chain uses TRBV7-8 with TRBJ2-2, with D unclear. CDR3 length equals 17 residues. The V gene's germline CDR1 is SGHVS and CDR2 FQNEAQ. V lost 2 bases and J lost 1, with 14 bases in between. The CDR3 sequence is CASSLSRVSRNTGELFF. The CDR3 DNA is TGTGCCAGCAGCTTATCTAGGGTCAGCAGGAACACCGGGGAGCTGTTTTTT.

The chain couples TRBV4-1 to TRBJ1-2; D is unresolved. Germline-derived CDR1 and CDR2 are MGHRA and YSYEKL. V gave up 1 base and J gave up 4 bases, with 16 bases separating them. This CDR3 contains 16 residues. CDR3 DNA sequence: TGCGCCAGCAGCCAAGTGTCGAGGAGGGCTGTCTATGGCTACACCTTC. It translates to CASSQVSRRAVYGYTF.

This chain joins TRBV7-9 and TRBJ1-2; tentative D call: TRBD1 (5 bases). The ends were cut back, 5 bases at V and 8 bases at J, with 21 bases in the middle. The CDR3 loop spans 15 amino acids. Looked up from germline, CDR1 is SEHNR and CDR2 is FQNEAQ (reference sequence). CDR3 sequence reads: CASSVPLVGAEGYTF. The CDR3 DNA sequence: TGTGCCAGCAGCGTCCCCCTTGTAGGGGCTGAAGGCTACACCTTC.

In this sample, this clonotype turned up many times. The chain recombines TRBV12-3 or TRBV12-4 with TRBJ2-3, with a weak D call TRBD2 (5 bases). Deletions cut 6 bases from V and 4 bases from J, with 8 bases between. There are 12 residues in the CDR3. CDR3 coding DNA: TGTGCCAGCAGCCCCGGGGCAGATACGCAGTATTTT. This encodes CASSPGADTQYF.

This clonotype has a handful of counts. V usage is TRBV6-1 and J usage is TRBJ2-4; D uncertain. The CDR3 runs to 15 residues. Germline V gives CDR1 MNHNS, CDR2 SASEGT. Trimming took 0 bases from V and 1 from J, leaving 7 bases between them. CDR3 DNA: TGTGCCAGCAGTGAAGCGCTCTGGGCCAAAAACATTCAGTACTTC. This encodes CASSEALWAKNIQYF.

J is TRBJ2-1 and V is TRBV7-3; the D gene is possibly TRBD2 (5 bases). CDR1 is SGHTA, CDR2 FQGTGA, per germline. This CDR3 has 14 amino acids. V was trimmed by 1 base and J by 8 bases, leaving 12 bases between them. Written as DNA, the CDR3 is TGTGCCAGCAGCTTAATCGGTGGGCGGGATGAGCAGTTCTTC. Translation: CASSLIGGRDEQFF.

The rearrangement links TRBV6-1 to TRBJ2-1; 8 bases are shared with TRBD1. The CDR3 runs 17 residues. Trimming took 5 bases from V and 9 from J; bases not matched to a gene: 18. The germline CDR1 and CDR2 sequences are MNHNS and SASEGT. This CDR3 reads CASSPHGTGPPKGEQFF. The CDR3 DNA is TGTGCCAGCAGTCCCCACGGGACAGGACCCCCAAAGGGTGAGCAGTTCTTC.

In this sample, this clonotype turned up many times. The chain uses TRBV11-2 and TRBJ1-5; D gene uncertain. Germline values: CDR1 SGHAT, CDR2 FQNNGV. This CDR3 region has 13 residues. The V end lost 0 bases, the J end lost 5 bases, and 5 bases lay between the germline ends. The CDR3 spells CASSLERDQPQHF. Here the CDR3 DNA reads TGTGCCAGCAGCTTAGAAAGGGATCAGCCCCAGCATTTT.

This chain joins TRBV18 and TRBJ1-1; possible D gene TRBD1, 6 bases. This CDR3 has 15 amino acids. Trimming stripped 3 bases from V and 4 bases from J, with 15 bases between. Germline-derived CDR1 and CDR2 are KGHSH and LQKENI. CDR3 in DNA: TGTGCCAGCTCACCGACGACAGGCCGGGGCACTGAAGCTTTCTTT. This codes for CASSPTTGRGTEAFF.

This clonotype has more than one count but fewer than ten. The CDR3: CASDPGQGIHEQFF. DNA for the CDR3: TGTGCCTCCGACCCGGGACAGGGGATCCATGAGCAGTTCTTC. The genes are TRBV10-3 and TRBJ2-1, with 10 bases that match TRBD1. This CDR3 has 14 residues. Trimming cost V 11 bases and J 8 bases; bases outside gene matches: 12. Looked up from germline, CDR1 is ENHRY and CDR2 is SYGVKD.

The chain joins TRBV27 to TRBJ2-6; D is undetermined. V lost 2 bases and J lost 2, with 7 bases in between. The CDR3 runs 15 residues. From germline, CDR1 is MNHEY and CDR2 SMNVEV (reference sequence). CDR3 nucleotide sequence: TGTGCCAGCAGTTTAGGGTCAGCTGGGGCCAACGTCCTGACTTTC. Encoded protein: CASSLGSAGANVLTF.

This sequence joins TRBV12-3 or TRBV12-4 and TRBJ1-4; 7 bases line up with TRBD1. This CDR3 comprises 15 residues. The trim removed 4 bases at V and 5 bases at J, leaving 7 bases unmatched. CDR3 sequence: CASSSNRGLNEKLFF. The CDR3 coding sequence is TGTGCCAGCAGTTCCAACAGGGGATTAAATGAAAAACTGTTTTTT.

This chain connects TRBV6-1 to TRBJ1-6; D may be TRBD1 (5 bases). The CDR3 spans 12 residues. Germline V gene data show CDR1 as MNHNS and CDR2 as SASEGT. Trimming pared 4 bases from V and 11 bases from J, leaving 9 bases between. CDR3 sequence reads: CASSGRTTPLHF. As DNA, the CDR3 is TGTGCCAGCAGTGGGCGGACAACACCCCTCCACTTT.

This rearrangement joins TRBV30 to TRBJ1-2, with D perhaps TRBD1 (6 bases). This CDR3 comprises 12 residues. V shed 3 bases and J shed 11 bases, with 16 bases lying between them. Germline V lookup: CDR1 GTSNPN, CDR2 SVGIG (reference sequence). The CDR3 protein is CAWRPPGGAYTF. CDR3 DNA sequence: TGTGCCTGGAGGCCCCCGGGGGGCGCGTACACCTTC.

This clonotype was seen repeatedly, ten times or more. The genes are TRBV7-9 and TRBJ1-6; D perhaps matches TRBD1 (5 bases). V lost 0 bases, J lost 7 bases, and 16 bases lay in between. Germline CDR1 and CDR2: SEHNR and FQNEAQ (reference sequence). This CDR3 comprises 17 residues. The CDR3 here is CASSLARQSKGNSPLHF. DNA for the CDR3: TGTGCCAGCAGCTTAGCGAGACAGAGCAAGGGGAATTCACCCCTCCACTTT. The full variable domain, rest sourced from reference TRBV7-9 and TRBJ1-6, is DTGVSQNPRHKITKRGQNVTFRCDPISEHNRLYWYRQTLGQGPEFLTYFQNEAQLEKSRLLSDRFSAERPKGSFSTLEIQRTEQGDSAMYLCASSLARQSKGNSPLHFGNGTRLTVT.

The rearrangement joins TRBV6-6 to TRBJ1-1, with TRBD1 matching 7 bases. The V gene end was trimmed by 6 bases and the J gene end by 3 bases; junction bases not matched to a gene: 10. Germline V gene sequence: CDR1 MNHNY, CDR2 SVGAGI (reference sequence). The CDR3 loop spans 15 amino acids. CDR3 nucleotide sequence: TGTGCCAGCAGACTGAGGAACAGGGGACACACTGAAGCTTTCTTT. This gives the protein CASRLRNRGHTEAFF.

This clonotype occurred many times. The chain employs TRBV10-3 and TRBJ2-5; 8 nucleotides agree with TRBD1. Germline assignment: CDR1 ENHRY and CDR2 SYGVKD. V shed 2 bases, J shed 7 bases, and the junction held 6 bases outside the gene matches. This CDR3 region has 14 residues. In nucleotides, the CDR3 is TGTGCCATCAGTGAGGGACAGGGTCGGGTGACCCAGTACTTC. Translation gives CAISEGQGRVTQYF.

This clonotype was picked up a small number of times. The chain is built from TRBV12-3 or TRBV12-4 and TRBJ1-1; D call uncertain. V was pared by 9 bases and J by 4 bases, with 6 bases between. The CDR3 runs 10 residues. As DNA, the CDR3 is TGTGCCAGTTTGAGCACTGAAGCTTTCTTT. Residues: CASLSTEAFF.

This clonotype was detected a few times. The genes are TRBV7-9 and TRBJ1-5, with 9 bases aligning to TRBD1. CDR3 length equals 16 residues. V lost 5 bases, J lost 8 bases, and 13 bases stayed unmatched. CDR1 is SEHNR, CDR2 FQNEAQ, per germline (reference sequence). CDR3 DNA: TGTGCCAGCAGCCCGCACCGGGACAGGGATTTGGAGCCCCAGCATTTT. Amino acids: CASSPHRDRDLEPQHF.

This clonotype has ten or more counts. The V call is TRBV7-2, the J call TRBJ1-5; the D is unclear. CDR3 length: 15 residues. Germline V gives CDR1 SGHTA, CDR2 FQGNSA. Trimming took 8 bases from V and 5 from J, leaving 19 bases between them. CDR3 region: CASAPTGSLHQPQHF. DNA of the CDR3: TGTGCCAGCGCCCCCACCGGGAGTCTCCATCAGCCCCAGCATTTT.

This clonotype was found a few times. J is TRBJ1-2 and V is TRBV7-9; no firm D call. The germline V and J ends were trimmed by 9 bases and 0 bases, with 11 bases remaining between them. This CDR3 contains 13 residues. Germline assignment: CDR1 SEHNR and CDR2 FQNEAQ (reference sequence). The CDR3 DNA is TGTGCCAGTTCCACAGCGACTAACTATGGCTACACCTTC. Residues: CASSTATNYGYTF.